The sequence of this TCR beta chain was determined in a study of PD-L1 blockade in urothelial cancer. In the study overall: Prior chemotherapy ranged from 0 to 3 regimens per patient.

Repertoires were generated with immunoSEQ multiplex PCR, while TCRdb's copy carries only in-frame clones and drops some. This sample has roughly 100,000 clones, with less than 90% found just once. This CDR3 region has 14 residues. CDR1 SQVTM and CDR2 ANQGSEA come from the germline V gene. V was clipped by 4 bases and J by 2 bases, with 12 bases between them. The time point: peripheral blood 6 weeks after treatment start. Patients had urothelial carcinoma that was locally advanced or metastatic. All patients handed over anywhere from 1 to 8 samples, pretreatment and on-treatment. The V and J genes are TRBV29-1 and TRBJ2-1, with a possible D match to TRBD1 (6 bases). This receptor was identified in a man between 65 and 79 years old with urothelial cancer. Sample: PBMCs, taken around atezolizumab (anti-PD-L1) treatment. CDR3 region: CSVVIRGAYNEQFF. CDR3 sequence (DNA): TGCAGCGTTGTGATCAGGGGAGCCTACAATGAGCAGTTCTTC.